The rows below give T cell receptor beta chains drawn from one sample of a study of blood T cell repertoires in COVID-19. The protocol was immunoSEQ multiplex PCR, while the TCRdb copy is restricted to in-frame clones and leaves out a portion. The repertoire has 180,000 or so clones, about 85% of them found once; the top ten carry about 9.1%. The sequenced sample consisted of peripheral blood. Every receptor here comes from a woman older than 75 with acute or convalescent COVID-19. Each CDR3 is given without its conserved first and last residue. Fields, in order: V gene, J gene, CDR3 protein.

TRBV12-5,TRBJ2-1,ASGLVWGSGDNEQF
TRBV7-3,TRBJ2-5,ASSPNPGLVEETQY
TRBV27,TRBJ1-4,ASSLSGEKLF
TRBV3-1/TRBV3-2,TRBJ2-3,ASSQDPTDTQY
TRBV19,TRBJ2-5,ASPFFVEGAGRYQETQY
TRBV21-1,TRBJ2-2,ASRDDPGHKTGELF
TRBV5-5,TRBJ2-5,ASSLKDGTSGGRQETQY
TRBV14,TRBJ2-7,ASSQDGTGPYEQY
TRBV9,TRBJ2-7,ASSPPTGREYEQY
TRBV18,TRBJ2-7,ASSPSGGSYYEQY
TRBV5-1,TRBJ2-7,ASSPRTSASSYEQY
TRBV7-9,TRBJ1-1,ASSQGQASEAF
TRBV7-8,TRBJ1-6,ASIQFWTGSSYNSPLH
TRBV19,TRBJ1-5,ASSRTDGGQGRRGNQPQH
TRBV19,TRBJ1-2,ASSAGTDFYGYT